Presented here are 3 T cell receptor beta chains from one specimen sequenced in a study of blood T cell repertoires in COVID-19. The method was immunoSEQ multiplex PCR; TCRdb's version includes in-frame clones alone and lacks a portion of them. The data hold 200,000 or so clones, with 84% observed a single time. The material sequenced was PBMCs or T cells enriched from blood (not recorded which). Receptor source: a man in his forties who had recovered from COVID-19.

The rearrangement links TRBV28 to TRBJ1-5; D call uncertain. The CDR3 covers 15 residues. With 6 bases removed from V and 4 bases from J, the gap between germline ends came to 16 bases. Germline lookup yields CDR1 MDHEN and CDR2 SYDVKM. The CDR3 DNA reads TGTGCCAGCAGCCAAGGACCCGGGAGGAATCAGCCCCAGCATTTT. Amino acids: CASSQGPGRNQPQHF.

The rearrangement joins TRBV2 to TRBJ1-2; D is unclear. Trimming removed 0 bases from V and 3 bases from J, with 14 bases in between. CDR1 SNHLY and CDR2 FYNNEI come from the germline V gene. The CDR3 spans 16 residues. This CDR3 reads CASSEAGGVVDYGYTF. CDR3 bases: TGTGCCAGCAGTGAAGCGGGCGGGGTAGTGGACTATGGCTACACCTTC.

This chain connects TRBV5-1 to TRBJ1-2; the match to TRBD1 covers 7 bases. The CDR3 consists of 15 residues. Germline values: CDR1 SGHRS, CDR2 YFSETQ. J gave up 2 bases and V 4 bases, and 8 bases lay outside the gene matches. CDR3 bases: TGCGCCAGCAGCGGGCGGACAGGCGACAACTATGGCTACACCTTC. Its translation: CASSGRTGDNYGYTF.